This T cell receptor (beta chain) is drawn from a study of T and B cells in COVID-19 patients. Each TRB amplification used about 220-500 ng of genomic DNA from blood. General observations from the study: Exclusive to the recovered cohort were 2,000 to 2,500 TCR clusters, some 30 of them with low generation probability.

By sample fraction, this clonotype is medium-sized. Its antigen remains unidentified. Multiplex PCR with BIOMED2 TRB-A/B primer pools amplified TRB rearrangements. One entry per CDR3 protein results from TCRdb running MiXCR on the multiplex PCR reads. The sample comprises 4,500 to 6,500 distinct CDR3 sequences, 20% to 30% of which are singletons, and about 12% rests with the top ten. The receptor comes from a human donor with active COVID-19. The sample comprised blood.

The CDR3: CASSERGGTSPDTQYF. CDR3 sequence (DNA): TGTGCCAGCAGTGAGAGGGGGGGGACTAGCCCGGATACGCAGTATTTT. The chain couples TRBV6-1 to TRBJ2-3, with 9 bases fitting TRBD2. Germline values: CDR1 MNHNS, CDR2 SASEGT. The CDR3 spans 16 residues. V dropped 3 bases and J dropped 6; count of bases not matched to a gene: 10.